Listed here are 24 T cell receptor beta chains from one sample, sequenced in a study of post-analysis software for immune sequencing data (dated by TCRdb to between 2014 and 2017). Study-wide findings and limitations: A few TRBV segments, including TRBV5-6, TRBV5-1 and TRBV20-1, were significantly more frequent in patients than controls.

The receptor library was made with PCR. These reads were obtained on an Illumina HiSeq 2500. To reduce PCR and sequencing biases, unique molecular identifiers were built into the TCR beta cDNA libraries. In TCRdb, the public reads were trimmed at Q25 with fastp and aligned with MiXCR, with productive beta chains retained. Every distinct CDR3 protein forms one entry, paired with its most common genes and DNA. The sample yields 650,000 to 850,000 distinct CDR3 sequences; roughly 50% were counted once. The top ten clonotypes cover 4% to 5.5% of the sample. Their antigens are not known. The sequencing input was blood. The receptor source for this set is a girl aged 10 to 17 with multiple sclerosis.

CDR3 coding DNA: TGTGCCAGCAGCTCACCCGCCTCCCAGCGGGGGATGAACACAGATACGCAGTATTTT. This encodes CASSSPASQRGMNTDTQYF. The V gene is TRBV7-2, the J gene TRBJ2-3; TRBD2 matches at 8 bases. Germline V gene data show CDR1 as SGHTA and CDR2 as FQGNSA. V was clipped by 4 bases and J by 2 bases; unmatched bases: 17. There are 19 residues in the CDR3.

The sample holds a few counts of this clonotype. The rearrangement links TRBV6-5 to TRBJ1-2; TRBD1 might be the D (5 bases). CDR1 and CDR2 from the germline V gene are MNHEY and SVGAGI. The CDR3 is 13 amino acids. V lost 0 bases and J 7 bases, leaving 9 bases between the germline ends. The CDR3 loop is CASSYSQGGGYTF. CDR3 nucleotide sequence: TGTGCCAGCAGTTACTCCCAGGGAGGTGGCTACACCTTC.

This clonotype has just a few counts. DNA for the CDR3: TGCGCCAGCAGCTTCGTGGGACAGACCTACGAGCAGTACTTC. Translating it yields CASSFVGQTYEQYF. The chain carries TRBV5-1 and TRBJ2-7; 7 bases are shared with TRBD1. CDR3 size: 14 residues. Looked up from germline, CDR1 is SGHRS and CDR2 is YFSETQ. V was clipped by 2 bases and J by 2 bases; unmatched bases: 4.

V gene TRBV20-1 combines with J gene TRBJ2-1, with D possibly matching TRBD2 (5 bases). The germline V gene encodes CDR1 DFQATT and CDR2 SNEGSKA (reference sequence). V lost 5 bases and J lost 0, with 8 bases in between. The CDR3 loop spans 13 amino acids. The CDR3 DNA reads as TGCAGTGCTGACTACCACTCCTACAATGAGCAGTTCTTC. This gives the protein CSADYHSYNEQFF.

This clonotype was detected many times. V is TRBV5-1 and J is TRBJ2-7, with D tentatively TRBD1 (5 bases). The germline V gene has CDR1 SGHRS and CDR2 YFSETQ. Between the trimmed V and J ends, which lost 1 base and 0 bases, there was a span of 8 bases. This CDR3 has 14 amino acids. The CDR3 nucleotides are TGCGCCAGCAGCTTGAGACAGCTCTCCTACGAGCAGTACTTC. Protein: CASSLRQLSYEQYF.

This sequence joins TRBV7-9 and TRBJ2-1; 9 bases match TRBD2. The CDR3 has 14 amino acids. Germline CDR1 is SEHNR and CDR2 is FQNEAQ (reference sequence). Trimming removed 4 bases from V and 9 bases from J; junction bases left unmatched: 7. Here the CDR3 DNA reads TGTGCCAGCAGCTCCATAGCGGGGGTACCTGAGCAGTTCTTC. It translates to CASSSIAGVPEQFF.

The chain joins TRBV6-6 to TRBJ2-1, with D perhaps matching TRBD2 (5 bases). The germline gives CDR1 MNHNY, CDR2 SVGAGI (reference sequence). The CDR3 totals 13 residues. Deletions cut 0 bases from V and 9 bases from J, with 9 bases between. CDR3 sequence: CASSYSREGEQFF. The CDR3 bases are TGTGCCAGCAGTTACTCGAGAGAGGGTGAGCAGTTCTTC.

This rearrangement joins TRBV20-1 to TRBJ2-2; no definite D call. Per the germline V gene, CDR1 is DFQATT and CDR2 is SNEGSKA (reference sequence). The CDR3 spans 15 residues. Trimming left V 2 bases short and J 3 bases short, with 13 bases between. CDR3 amino acids: CSARPSGGDTGELFF. CDR3 nucleotide sequence: TGCAGTGCTAGACCGTCGGGTGGTGACACCGGGGAGCTGTTTTTT.

The genes are TRBV12-3 or TRBV12-4 and TRBJ2-5; D is unclear. This CDR3 is built from 14 residues. The V end was cut by 3 bases, the J end by 5 bases, with 13 bases between. This chain's CDR3 is CASSFDGLLETQYF. DNA for the CDR3: TGTGCCAGCAGTTTTGACGGATTGCTGGAGACCCAGTACTTC.

This clonotype appeared once. This chain joins TRBV20-1 and TRBJ2-3; perhaps TRBD2 as D (6 bases). The germline CDR1 and CDR2 sequences are DFQATT and SNEGSKA (reference sequence). With 7 bases removed from V and 1 base from J, the gap between germline ends came to 12 bases. The CDR3 is 13 amino acids. As DNA, the CDR3 is TGCAGTGGGGGGGAGCGAGGCACAGATACGCAGTATTTT. This sequence encodes CSGGERGTDTQYF.

The gene calls are TRBV7-9 and TRBJ1-5; D gene uncertain. Germline-derived CDR1 and CDR2 are SEHNR and FQNEAQ (reference sequence). This CDR3 has 13 residues. Trimming removed 4 bases from V and 2 bases from J, with 6 bases in between. The CDR3 protein is CASSSGRNQPQHF. CDR3 in DNA: TGTGCCAGCAGCTCGGGTCGCAATCAGCCCCAGCATTTT. Full variable domain (outside the CDR3, taken from reference TRBV7-9 and TRBJ1-5): DTGVSQNPRHKITKRGQNVTFRCDPISEHNRLYWYRQTLGQGPEFLTYFQNEAQLEKSRLLSDRFSAERPKGSFSTLEIQRTEQGDSAMYLCASSSGRNQPQHFGDGTRLSIL.

This clonotype was picked up a small number of times. This chain links TRBV13 with TRBJ1-2; no firm D call. Germline CDR1 and CDR2: PRHDT and FYEKMQ (reference sequence). The CDR3 is made up of 12 amino acids. V was pared by 3 bases and J by 8 bases, with 10 bases between. The CDR3 reads CASSFLVRGYTF. The CDR3 coding sequence is TGTGCCAGCAGCTTCTTGGTCAGGGGCTACACCTTC.

This sequence joins TRBV4-2 and TRBJ2-1; tentative D call: TRBD2 (5 bases). TRBJ2-7 matches the DNA end more closely, so the J call is doubtful. Germline V gene sequence: CDR1 LGHNA, CDR2 YNFKEQ. The CDR3 consists of 16 residues. In DNA, the CDR3 is TGTGCCAGCAGCACAGATAGCGCAAGCTCCTACAATGTGCAGTACTTC. Translated, it gives CASSTDSASSYNVQYF.

This clonotype was seen more than once but under ten times. CDR3 loop: CSVQELGGWNTEAFF. The CDR3 region has the DNA TGCAGCGTCCAAGAATTGGGGGGCTGGAACACTGAAGCTTTCTTT. V is TRBV29-1 and J is TRBJ1-1; the D gene is possibly TRBD1 (6 bases). This CDR3 is built from 15 residues. Between the trimmed V and J ends, which lost 6 bases and 1 base, there was a span of 18 bases. Germline V gene sequence: CDR1 SQVTM, CDR2 ANQGSEA.

The rearrangement uses TRBV15 and TRBJ2-1, with 12 positions matching TRBD2. Germline assignment: CDR1 LNHNV and CDR2 YYDKDF (reference sequence). V was pared by 5 bases and J by 4 bases, with 3 bases of the junction left unmatched. CDR3 length equals 15 residues. Here the CDR3 DNA reads TGTGCCACCAGCTCGGGACTAGCGGGTTACAATGAGCAGTTCTTC. Translating it yields CATSSGLAGYNEQFF.

In its sample, this clonotype was seen a few times. DNA for the CDR3: TGTGCCAGCAGCTTAGAGGGGGGGACTTCACCCCTCCACTTT. Translating it yields CASSLEGGTSPLHF. V gene TRBV7-9 combines with J gene TRBJ1-6; perhaps TRBD1 as D (6 bases). Germline CDR1 is SEHNR and CDR2 is FQNEAQ (reference sequence). CDR3 length: 14 amino acids. Between the trimmed V and J ends, which lost 1 base and 9 bases, there was a span of 10 bases.

The chain joins TRBV6-6 to TRBJ1-1; D remains unclear. Trimming shortened V by 6 bases and J by 5 bases, and 10 bases separated the two germline ends. Germline V gene sequence: CDR1 MNHNY, CDR2 SVGAGI (reference sequence). The CDR3 has 12 residues. CDR3 region: CASRNRATEAFF. DNA of the CDR3: TGTGCCAGCAGGAACCGCGCGACTGAAGCTTTCTTT.

The chain couples TRBV20-1 to TRBJ2-7; a possible D gene is TRBD1 (5 bases). Gene TRBJ2-5 matches the end of the DNA better, so the J call may be wrong. The germline V gene encodes CDR1 DFQATT and CDR2 SNEGSKA (reference sequence). The CDR3 runs 16 residues. CDR3 residues: CSATAGVGALQETQYF. DNA of the CDR3: TGCAGTGCTACTGCCGGTGTAGGGGCCCTTCAAGAGACCCAGTACTTC.

This clonotype was seen only a few times. The V call is TRBV5-1, the J call TRBJ2-7, with TRBD1 as a possible D gene (7 bases). The V end was cut by 0 bases, the J end by 5 bases, with 12 bases between. The germline gives CDR1 SGHRS, CDR2 YFSETQ. This CDR3 is 14 amino acids long. In DNA form, the CDR3 reads TGCGCCAGCAGCTTGGTCAGGGGGGCTGACGAGCAGTACTTC. It specifies CASSLVRGADEQYF.

In this sample, this clonotype turned up a few times. The chain uses TRBV7-9 and TRBJ1-2, with no clear D. In germline, CDR1 is SEHNR, CDR2 FQNEAQ (reference sequence). V was clipped by 1 base and J by 7 bases, with 10 bases between them. CDR3 length: 13 residues. The CDR3 sequence is CASSLGELGGYTF. Here the CDR3 DNA reads TGTGCCAGCAGCTTAGGCGAATTGGGTGGCTACACCTTC.

A few counts support this clonotype. The chain employs TRBV6-2 or TRBV6-3 and TRBJ2-1; either TRBD1 or TRBD2 may fit D (5 bases each). The ends were cut back, 7 bases at V and 8 bases at J, with 21 bases in the middle. The CDR3 extends over 15 amino acids. Per germline, CDR1 MNHEY and CDR2 SVGEGT. CDR3 nucleotide sequence: TGTGCCAGCACCACATACCGGGACCCCTTTTATGAGCAGTTCTTC. Its protein is CASTTYRDPFYEQFF.

The V call is TRBV7-2, the J call TRBJ2-5; TRBD1 aligns across 7 bases. There are 15 residues in the CDR3. CDR1 SGHTA and CDR2 FQGNSA come from the germline V gene. With V trimmed by 2 bases and J by 0 bases, 3 bases remained unmatched. The CDR3 sequence: CASSLRGTDQETQYF. CDR3 coding DNA: TGTGCCAGCAGCTTAAGGGGGACAGACCAAGAGACCCAGTACTTC.

This rearrangement joins TRBV20-1 to TRBJ1-2; the match to TRBD1 covers 7 bases. J was trimmed by 0 bases and V by 6 bases; bases with no gene match: 7. CDR1 DFQATT and CDR2 SNEGSKA come from the germline V gene (reference sequence). The length of the CDR3 is 14 residues. This CDR3 reads CSAPAGTANYGYTF. Written as DNA, the CDR3 is TGCAGTGCCCCCGCAGGGACAGCTAACTATGGCTACACCTTC.

The J gene is TRBJ2-4, the V gene TRBV10-2; TRBD1 matches 7 bases. The DNA end is a closer match to TRBJ2-7, so the J assignment may be wrong. Per germline, CDR1 WSHSY and CDR2 SAAADI. The CDR3 is 14 residues long. Here the CDR3 reads CASRTRTGFYEQYF. The CDR3 DNA reads TGCGCCAGCAGGACAAGGACAGGATTCTACGAGCAGTACTTC.